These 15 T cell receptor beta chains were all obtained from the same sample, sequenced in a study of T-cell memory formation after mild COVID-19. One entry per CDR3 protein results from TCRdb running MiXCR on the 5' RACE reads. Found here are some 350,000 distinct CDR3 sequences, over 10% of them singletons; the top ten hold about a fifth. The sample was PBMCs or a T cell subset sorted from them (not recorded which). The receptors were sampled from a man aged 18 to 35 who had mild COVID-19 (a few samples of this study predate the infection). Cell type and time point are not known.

The CDR3 coding sequence is TGTGCCAGCAGTGCCAACAGGGGGGAAAATTCACCCCTCCACTTT. It translates to CASSANRGENSPLHF. The chain employs TRBV2 and TRBJ1-6, with TRBD1 matching over 8 bases. V shed 4 bases and J 7 bases; nucleotides not matched to a gene: 6. The CDR3 totals 15 residues. CDR1 is SNHLY and CDR2 is FYNNEI in the germline V gene. Full variable domain (remainder filled in from reference TRBV2 and TRBJ1-6): EPEVTQTPSHQVTQMGQEVILRCVPISNHLYFYWYRQILGQKVEFLVSFYNNEISEKSEIFDDQFSVERPDGSNFTLKIRSTKLEDSAMYFCASSANRGENSPLHFGNGTRLTVT.

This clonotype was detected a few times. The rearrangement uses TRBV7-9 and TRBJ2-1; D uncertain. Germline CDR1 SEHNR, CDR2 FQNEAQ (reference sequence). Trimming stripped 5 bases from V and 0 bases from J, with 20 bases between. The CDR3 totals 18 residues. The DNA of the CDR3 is TGTGCCAGCAGCCCGGTTTCACAGTCCCTCAGCTCCTACAATGAGCAGTTCTTC. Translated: CASSPVSQSLSSYNEQFF.

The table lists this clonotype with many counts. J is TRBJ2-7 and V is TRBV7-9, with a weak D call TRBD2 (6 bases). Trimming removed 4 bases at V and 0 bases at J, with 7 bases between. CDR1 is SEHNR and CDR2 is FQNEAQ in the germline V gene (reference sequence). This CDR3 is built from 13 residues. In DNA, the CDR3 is TGTGCCAGCAGCTCGGGACTCTCCTACGAGCAGTACTTC. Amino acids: CASSSGLSYEQYF.

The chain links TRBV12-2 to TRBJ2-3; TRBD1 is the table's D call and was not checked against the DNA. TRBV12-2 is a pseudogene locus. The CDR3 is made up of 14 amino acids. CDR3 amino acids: CASRLGQGTDTQYF. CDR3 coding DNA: TGTGCAAGTCGCTTAGGACAGGGAACAGATACGCAGTATTTT.

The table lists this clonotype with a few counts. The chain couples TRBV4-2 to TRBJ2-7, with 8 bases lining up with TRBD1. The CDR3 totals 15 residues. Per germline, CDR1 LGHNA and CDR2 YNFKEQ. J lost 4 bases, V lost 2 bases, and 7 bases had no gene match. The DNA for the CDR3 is TGTGCCAGCAGCCAAAAGGCGCAGGGGGCATACGAGCAGTACTTC. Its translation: CASSQKAQGAYEQYF.

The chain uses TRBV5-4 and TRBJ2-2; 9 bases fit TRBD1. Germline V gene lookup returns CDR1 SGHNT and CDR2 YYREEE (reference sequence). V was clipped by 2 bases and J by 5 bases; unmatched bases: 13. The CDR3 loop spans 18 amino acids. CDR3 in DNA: TGTGCCAGCAGCTTAGTCCCGGGACAGGGTAGGAGGACCGGGGAGCTGTTTTTT. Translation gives CASSLVPGQGRRTGELFF.

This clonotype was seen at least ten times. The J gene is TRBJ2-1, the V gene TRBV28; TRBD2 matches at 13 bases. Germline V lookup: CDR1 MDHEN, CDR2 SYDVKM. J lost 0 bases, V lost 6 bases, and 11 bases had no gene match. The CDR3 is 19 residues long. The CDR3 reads CASSLPGLAGTSSYNEQFF. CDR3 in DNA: TGTGCCAGCAGCCTACCGGGACTAGCGGGGACGAGCTCCTACAATGAGCAGTTCTTC.

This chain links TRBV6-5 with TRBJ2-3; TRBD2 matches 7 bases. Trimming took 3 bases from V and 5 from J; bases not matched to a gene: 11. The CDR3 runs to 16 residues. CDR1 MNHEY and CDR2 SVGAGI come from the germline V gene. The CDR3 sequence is CASSYQGGRGRDTQYF. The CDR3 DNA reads TGTGCCAGCAGTTATCAGGGTGGGAGGGGACGAGATACGCAGTATTTT.

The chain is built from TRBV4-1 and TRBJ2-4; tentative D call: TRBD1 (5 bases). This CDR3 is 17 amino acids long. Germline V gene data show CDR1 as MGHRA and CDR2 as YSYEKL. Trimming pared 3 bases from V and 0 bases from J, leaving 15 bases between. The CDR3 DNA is TGCGCCAGCAGCCACCACCAGGGTATCCTAGCCAAAAACATTCAGTACTTC. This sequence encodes CASSHHQGILAKNIQYF.

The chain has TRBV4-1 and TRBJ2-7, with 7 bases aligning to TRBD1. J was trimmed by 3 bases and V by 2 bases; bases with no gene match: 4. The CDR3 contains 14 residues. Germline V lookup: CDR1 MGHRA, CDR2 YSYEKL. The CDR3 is CASSQWTGRYEQYF. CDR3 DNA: TGCGCCAGCAGCCAATGGACAGGCCGCTACGAGCAGTACTTC.

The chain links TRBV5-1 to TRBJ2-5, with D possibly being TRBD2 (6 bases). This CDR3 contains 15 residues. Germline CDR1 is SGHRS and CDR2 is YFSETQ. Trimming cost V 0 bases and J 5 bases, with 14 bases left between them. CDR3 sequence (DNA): TGCGCCAGCAGCTTGGAGGTCGGCAGCGGGGAGACCCAGTACTTC. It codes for CASSLEVGSGETQYF.

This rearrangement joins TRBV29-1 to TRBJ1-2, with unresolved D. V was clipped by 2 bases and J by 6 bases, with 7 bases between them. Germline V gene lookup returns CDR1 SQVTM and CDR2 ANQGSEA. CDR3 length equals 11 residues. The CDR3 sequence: CSVERNDGYTF. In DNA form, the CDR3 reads TGCAGCGTTGAACGCAACGATGGCTACACCTTC.

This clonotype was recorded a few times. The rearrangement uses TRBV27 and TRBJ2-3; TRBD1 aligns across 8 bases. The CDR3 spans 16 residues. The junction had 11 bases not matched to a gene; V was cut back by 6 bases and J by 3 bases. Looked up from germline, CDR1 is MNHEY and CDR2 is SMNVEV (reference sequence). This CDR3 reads CASSRLGQGGTDTQYF. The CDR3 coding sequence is TGTGCCAGCAGCCGCCTAGGACAGGGTGGAACAGATACGCAGTATTTT.

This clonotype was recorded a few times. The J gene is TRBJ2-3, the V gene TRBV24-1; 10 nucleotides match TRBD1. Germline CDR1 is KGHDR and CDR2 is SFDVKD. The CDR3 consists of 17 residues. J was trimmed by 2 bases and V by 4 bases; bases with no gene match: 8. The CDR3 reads CATSDLRGTGDTDTQYF. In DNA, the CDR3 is TGTGCCACCAGTGACCTTAGAGGGACAGGGGACACAGATACGCAGTATTTT.

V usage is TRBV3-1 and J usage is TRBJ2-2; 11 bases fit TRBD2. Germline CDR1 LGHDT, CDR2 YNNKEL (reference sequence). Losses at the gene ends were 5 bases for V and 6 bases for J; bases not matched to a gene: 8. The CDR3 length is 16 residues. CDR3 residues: CASSSRSGLAAGELFF. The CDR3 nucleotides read TGTGCCAGCAGCAGTCGCTCGGGACTAGCGGCCGGGGAGCTGTTTTTT. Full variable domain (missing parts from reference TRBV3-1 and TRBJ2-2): DTAVSQTPKYLVTQMGNDKSIKCEQNLGHDTMYWYKQDSKKFLKIMFSYNNKELIINETVPNRFSPKSPDKAHLNLHINSLELGDSAVYFCASSSRSGLAAGELFFGEGSRLTVL.